This T cell receptor beta chain was documented in a study of T cells in Graves' hyperthyroidism and ophthalmopathy. With respect to this clonotype: A much larger clone is a single base away; this may be a read error.

Germline V gene lookup returns CDR1 SQVTM and CDR2 ANQGSEA. The CDR3 is 13 amino acids. V was clipped by 6 bases and J by 2 bases, with 13 bases between them. Amplification yielded TCR beta CDR3 regions, with RNA transcripts as the source. RT-PCR in the first round (using the HTBI primer set) targeted the TCR CDR3. TCRdb redid the calling of the multiplex PCR reads with MiXCR, one entry per CDR3 protein. The table shows roughly 500,000 distinct CDR3 sequences, with approximately 48% occurring only once. This clonotype originated in an adult woman with Graves' disease, either hyperthyroidism or ophthalmopathy (not recorded which). The rearrangement uses TRBV29-1 and TRBJ1-1, with D maybe TRBD1 (5 bases). Material for sequencing was peripheral blood or thyroid tissue (not recorded which). CDR3: CSVVGEENTEAFF. In DNA, the CDR3 is TGCAGCGTAGTAGGGGAGGAAAACACTGAAGCTTTCTTT.